This TCR beta chain is drawn from a study of identical twins. Notes on the study in general: These conclusions were based on statistical analysis (cross-sectional, not following the same donors). With abundant cord blood beta clonotypes, insertions were fewer; memory repertoires showed no such pattern.

As for this clonotype: No antigen is known for it.

With template switching, a universal primer site was added, and the cDNA carried unique molecular identifiers. TCRdb re-called the 5' RACE reads with MiXCR, one entry per CDR3 protein. The sample holds roughly 1,500,000 distinct CDR3 sequences, less than 35% seen once. CDR3 size: 15 residues. Germline V CDR1 and CDR2: LGHNA, YNFKEQ. Germline trimming cut 4 bases from V and 1 base from J; bases unmatched to any gene: 5. This TCR was recovered from a newborn girl in good health. The chain links TRBV4-2 to TRBJ2-5, with TRBD1 matching over 8 bases. Input material: cord blood. The CDR3 loop is CASSRRQGPQETQYF. In nucleotides, the CDR3 is TGTGCCAGCAGCCGTAGACAGGGGCCCCAAGAGACCCAGTACTTC.